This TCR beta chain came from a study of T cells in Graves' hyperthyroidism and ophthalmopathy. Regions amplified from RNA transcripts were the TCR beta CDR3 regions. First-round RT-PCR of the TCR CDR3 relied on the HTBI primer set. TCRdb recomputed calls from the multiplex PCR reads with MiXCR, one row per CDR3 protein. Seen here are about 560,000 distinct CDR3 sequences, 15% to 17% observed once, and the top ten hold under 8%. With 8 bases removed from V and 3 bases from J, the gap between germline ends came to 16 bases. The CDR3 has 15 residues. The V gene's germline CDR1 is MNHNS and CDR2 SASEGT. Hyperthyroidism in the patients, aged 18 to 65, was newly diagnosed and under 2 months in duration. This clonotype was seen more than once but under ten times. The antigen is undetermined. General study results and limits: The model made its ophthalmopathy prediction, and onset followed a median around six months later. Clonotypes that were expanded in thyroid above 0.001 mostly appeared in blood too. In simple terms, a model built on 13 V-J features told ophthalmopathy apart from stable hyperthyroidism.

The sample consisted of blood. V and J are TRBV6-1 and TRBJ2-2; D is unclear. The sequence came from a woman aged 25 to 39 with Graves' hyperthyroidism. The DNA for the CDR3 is TGTGCCAGCTTGGCAGACCTTTTATACACCGGGGAGCTGTTTTTT. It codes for CASLADLLYTGELFF.